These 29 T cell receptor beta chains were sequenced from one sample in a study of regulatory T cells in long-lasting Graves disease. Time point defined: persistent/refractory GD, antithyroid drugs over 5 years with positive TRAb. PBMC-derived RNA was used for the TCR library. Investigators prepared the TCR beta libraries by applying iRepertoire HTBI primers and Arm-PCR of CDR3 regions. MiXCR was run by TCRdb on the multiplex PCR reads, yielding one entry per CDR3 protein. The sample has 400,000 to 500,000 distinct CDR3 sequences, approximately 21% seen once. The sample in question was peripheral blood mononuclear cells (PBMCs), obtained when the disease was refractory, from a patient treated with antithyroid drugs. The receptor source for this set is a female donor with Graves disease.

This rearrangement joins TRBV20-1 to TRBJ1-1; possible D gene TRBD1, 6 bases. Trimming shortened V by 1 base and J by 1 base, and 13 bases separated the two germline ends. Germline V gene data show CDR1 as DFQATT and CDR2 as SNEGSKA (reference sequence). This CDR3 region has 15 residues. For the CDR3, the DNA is TGCAGTGCTAGAGTTTTACAGGGACCGAACACTGAAGCTTTCTTT. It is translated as CSARVLQGPNTEAFF.

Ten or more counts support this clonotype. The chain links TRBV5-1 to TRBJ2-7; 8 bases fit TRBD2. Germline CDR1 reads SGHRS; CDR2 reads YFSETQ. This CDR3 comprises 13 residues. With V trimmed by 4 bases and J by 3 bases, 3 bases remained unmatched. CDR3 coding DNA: TGCGCCAGCAGCAAAAGCGGGAGCTACGAGCAGTACTTC. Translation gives CASSKSGSYEQYF.

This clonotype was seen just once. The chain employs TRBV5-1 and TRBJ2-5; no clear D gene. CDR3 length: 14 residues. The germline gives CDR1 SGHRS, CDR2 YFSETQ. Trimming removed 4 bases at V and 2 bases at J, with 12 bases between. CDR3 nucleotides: TGCGCCAGCAGCCCTACCCCGATTCAAGAGACCCAGTACTTC. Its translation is CASSPTPIQETQYF.

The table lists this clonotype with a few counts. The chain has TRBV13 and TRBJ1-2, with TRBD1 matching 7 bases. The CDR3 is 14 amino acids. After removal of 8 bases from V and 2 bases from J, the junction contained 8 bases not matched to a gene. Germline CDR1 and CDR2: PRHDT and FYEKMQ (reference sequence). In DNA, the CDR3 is TGTGCCAGCGGGGCAGGGGGTAGGAACTATGGCTACACCTTC. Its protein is CASGAGGRNYGYTF. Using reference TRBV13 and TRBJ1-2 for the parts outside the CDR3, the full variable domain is AAGVIQSPRHLIKEKRETATLKCYPIPRHDTVYWYQQGPGQDPQFLISFYEKMQSDKGSIPDRFSAQQFSDYHSELNMSSLELGDSALYFCASGAGGRNYGYTFGSGTRLTVV.

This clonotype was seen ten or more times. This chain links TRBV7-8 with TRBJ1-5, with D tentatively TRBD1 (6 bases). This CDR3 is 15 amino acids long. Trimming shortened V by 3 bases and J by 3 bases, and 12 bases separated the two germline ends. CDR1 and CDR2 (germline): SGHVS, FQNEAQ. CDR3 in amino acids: CASSFTGIDNQPQHF. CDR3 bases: TGTGCCAGCAGCTTCACAGGGATCGACAATCAGCCCCAGCATTTT.

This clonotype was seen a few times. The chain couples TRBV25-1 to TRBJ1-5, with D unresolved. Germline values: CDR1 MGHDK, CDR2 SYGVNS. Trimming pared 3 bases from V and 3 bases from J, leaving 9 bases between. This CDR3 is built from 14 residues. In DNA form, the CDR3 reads TGTGCCAGCAGTGACGGAGTTTTCAATCAGCCCCAGCATTTT. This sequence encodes CASSDGVFNQPQHF. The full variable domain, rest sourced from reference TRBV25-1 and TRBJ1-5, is EADIYQTPRYLVIGTGKKITLECSQTMGHDKMYWYQQDPGMELHLIHYSYGVNSTEKGDLSSESTVSRIRTEHFPLTLESARPSHTSQYLCASSDGVFNQPQHFGDGTRLSIL.

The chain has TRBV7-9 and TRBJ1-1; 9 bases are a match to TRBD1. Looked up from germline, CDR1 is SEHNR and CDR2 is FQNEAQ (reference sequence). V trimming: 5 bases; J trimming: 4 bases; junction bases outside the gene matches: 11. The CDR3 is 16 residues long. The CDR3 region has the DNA TGTGCCAGCAGCGAAATCCCCCACAGGGGGCCCACTGAAGCTTTCTTT. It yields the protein CASSEIPHRGPTEAFF.

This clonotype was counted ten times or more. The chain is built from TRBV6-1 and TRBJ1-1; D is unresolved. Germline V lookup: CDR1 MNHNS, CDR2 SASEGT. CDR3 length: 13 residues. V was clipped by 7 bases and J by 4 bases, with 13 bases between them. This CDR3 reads CASNPGLGTEAFF. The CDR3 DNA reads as TGTGCCAGCAATCCAGGCCTAGGCACTGAAGCTTTCTTT.

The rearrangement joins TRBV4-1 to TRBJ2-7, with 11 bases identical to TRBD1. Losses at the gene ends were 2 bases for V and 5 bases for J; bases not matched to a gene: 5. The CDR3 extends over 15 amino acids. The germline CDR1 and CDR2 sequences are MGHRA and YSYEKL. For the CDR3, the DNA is TGCGCCAGCAGCCAACAGGGACAGGGGGGAGACGAGCAGTACTTC. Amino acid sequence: CASSQQGQGGDEQYF.

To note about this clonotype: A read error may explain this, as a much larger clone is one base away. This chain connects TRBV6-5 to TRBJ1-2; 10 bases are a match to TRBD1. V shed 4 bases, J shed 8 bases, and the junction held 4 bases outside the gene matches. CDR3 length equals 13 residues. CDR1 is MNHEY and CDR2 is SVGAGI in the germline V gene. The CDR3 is CASSSGTGDGYTF. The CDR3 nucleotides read TGTGCCAGCAGTTCCGGGACAGGGGACGGCTACACCTTC.

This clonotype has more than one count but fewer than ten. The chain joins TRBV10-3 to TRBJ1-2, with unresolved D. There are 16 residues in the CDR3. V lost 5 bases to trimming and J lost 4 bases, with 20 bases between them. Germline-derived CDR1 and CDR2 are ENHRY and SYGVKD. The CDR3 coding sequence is TGTGCCATCAGTCCGGGTTCCTCGTTGTGGTCCTATGGCTACACCTTC. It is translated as CAISPGSSLWSYGYTF.

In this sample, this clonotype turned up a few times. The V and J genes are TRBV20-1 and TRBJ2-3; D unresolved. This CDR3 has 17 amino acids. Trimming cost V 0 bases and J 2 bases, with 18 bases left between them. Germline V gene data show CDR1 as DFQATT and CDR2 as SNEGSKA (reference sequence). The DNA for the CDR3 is TGCAGTGCTAGAGATCAGGCGCAGGCCCTCTACACAGATACGCAGTATTTT. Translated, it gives CSARDQAQALYTDTQYF.

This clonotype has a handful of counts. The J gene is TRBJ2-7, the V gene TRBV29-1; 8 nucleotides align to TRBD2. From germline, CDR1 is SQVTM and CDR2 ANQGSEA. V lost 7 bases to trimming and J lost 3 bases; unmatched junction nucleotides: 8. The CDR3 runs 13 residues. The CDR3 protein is CSATGGSFYEQYF. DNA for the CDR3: TGCAGCGCCACGGGGGGGTCCTTCTACGAGCAGTACTTC.

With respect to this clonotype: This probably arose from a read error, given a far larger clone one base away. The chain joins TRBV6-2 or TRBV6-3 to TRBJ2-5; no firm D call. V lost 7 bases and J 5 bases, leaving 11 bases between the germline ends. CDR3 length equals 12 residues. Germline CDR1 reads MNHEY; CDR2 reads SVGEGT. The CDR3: CASNEIFETQYF. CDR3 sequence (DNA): TGTGCCAGCAACGAGATTTTCGAGACCCAGTACTTC.

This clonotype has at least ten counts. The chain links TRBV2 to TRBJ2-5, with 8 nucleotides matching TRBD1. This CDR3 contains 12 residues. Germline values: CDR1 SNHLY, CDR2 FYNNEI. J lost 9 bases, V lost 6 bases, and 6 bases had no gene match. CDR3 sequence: CASSGDRRAQYF. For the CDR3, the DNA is TGTGCCAGCAGCGGGGACAGGAGGGCCCAGTACTTC. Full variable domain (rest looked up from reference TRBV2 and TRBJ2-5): EPEVTQTPSHQVTQMGQEVILRCVPISNHLYFYWYRQILGQKVEFLVSFYNNEISEKSEIFDDQFSVERPDGSNFTLKIRSTKLEDSAMYFCASSGDRRAQYFGPGTRLLVL.

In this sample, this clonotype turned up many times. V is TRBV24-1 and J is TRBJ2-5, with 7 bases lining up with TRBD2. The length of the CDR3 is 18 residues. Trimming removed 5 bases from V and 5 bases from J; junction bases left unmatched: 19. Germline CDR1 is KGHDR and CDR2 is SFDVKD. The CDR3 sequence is CATSAIGAGEGFQETQYF. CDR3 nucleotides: TGTGCCACCAGTGCAATCGGGGCTGGGGAGGGTTTTCAGGAGACCCAGTACTTC.

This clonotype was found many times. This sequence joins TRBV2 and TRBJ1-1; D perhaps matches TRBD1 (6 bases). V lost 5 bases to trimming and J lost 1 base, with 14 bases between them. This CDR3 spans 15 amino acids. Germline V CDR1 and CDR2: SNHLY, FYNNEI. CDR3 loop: CASSLSRGGNTEAFF. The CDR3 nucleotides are TGTGCCAGCAGTCTCTCCAGGGGAGGGAACACTGAAGCTTTCTTT. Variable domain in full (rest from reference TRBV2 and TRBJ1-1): EPEVTQTPSHQVTQMGQEVILRCVPISNHLYFYWYRQILGQKVEFLVSFYNNEISEKSEIFDDQFSVERPDGSNFTLKIRSTKLEDSAMYFCASSLSRGGNTEAFFGQGTRLTVV.

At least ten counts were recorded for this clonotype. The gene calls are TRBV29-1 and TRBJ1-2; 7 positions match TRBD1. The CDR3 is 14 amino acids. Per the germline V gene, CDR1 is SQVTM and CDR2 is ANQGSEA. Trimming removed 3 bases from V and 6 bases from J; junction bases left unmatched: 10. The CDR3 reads CSVDSGAGTDGYTF. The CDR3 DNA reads TGCAGCGTTGATTCCGGAGCCGGGACAGATGGCTACACCTTC.

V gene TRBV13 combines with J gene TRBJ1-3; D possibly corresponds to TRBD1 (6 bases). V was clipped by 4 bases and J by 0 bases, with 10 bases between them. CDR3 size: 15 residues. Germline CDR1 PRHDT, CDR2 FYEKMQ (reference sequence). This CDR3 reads CASSSGQSSGNTIYF. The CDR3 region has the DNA TGTGCCAGCAGCTCCGGACAGAGCTCTGGAAACACCATATATTTT.

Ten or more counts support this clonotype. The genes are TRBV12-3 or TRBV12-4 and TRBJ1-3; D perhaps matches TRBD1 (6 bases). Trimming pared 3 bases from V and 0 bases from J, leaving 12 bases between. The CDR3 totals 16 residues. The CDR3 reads CASSLGHSNSGNTIYF. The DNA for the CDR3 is TGTGCCAGCAGTTTGGGACACTCGAACTCTGGAAACACCATATATTTT.

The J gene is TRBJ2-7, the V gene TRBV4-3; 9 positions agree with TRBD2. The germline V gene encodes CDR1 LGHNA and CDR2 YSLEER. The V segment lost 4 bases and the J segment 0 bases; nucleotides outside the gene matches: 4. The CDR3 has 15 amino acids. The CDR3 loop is CASSPGLAPSYEQYF. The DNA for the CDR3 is TGCGCCAGCAGCCCTGGACTAGCGCCCTCCTACGAGCAGTACTTC.

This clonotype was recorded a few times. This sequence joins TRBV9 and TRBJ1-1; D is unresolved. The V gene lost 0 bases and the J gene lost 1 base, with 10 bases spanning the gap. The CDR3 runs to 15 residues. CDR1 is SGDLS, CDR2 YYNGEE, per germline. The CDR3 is CASSVVISTNTEAFF. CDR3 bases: TGTGCCAGCAGCGTAGTAATTTCGACGAACACTGAAGCTTTCTTT. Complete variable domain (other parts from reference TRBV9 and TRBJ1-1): DSGVTQTPKHLITATGQRVTLRCSPRSGDLSVYWYQQSLDQGLQFLIQYYNGEERAKGNILERFSAQQFPDLHSELNLSSLELGDSALYFCASSVVISTNTEAFFGQGTRLTVV.

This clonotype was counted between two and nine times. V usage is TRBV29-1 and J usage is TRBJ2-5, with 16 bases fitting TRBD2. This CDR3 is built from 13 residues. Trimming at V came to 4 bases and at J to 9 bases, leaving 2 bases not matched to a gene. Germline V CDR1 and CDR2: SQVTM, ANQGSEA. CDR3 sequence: CSVGGTSGGAQYF. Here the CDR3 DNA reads TGCAGCGTTGGGGGGACTAGCGGGGGGGCCCAGTACTTC.

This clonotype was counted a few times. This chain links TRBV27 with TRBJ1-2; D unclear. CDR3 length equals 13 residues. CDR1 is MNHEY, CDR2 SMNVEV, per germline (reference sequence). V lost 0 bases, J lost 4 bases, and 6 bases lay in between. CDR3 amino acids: CASSLSGSYGYTF. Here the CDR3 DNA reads TGTGCCAGCAGTTTATCCGGGAGCTATGGCTACACCTTC.

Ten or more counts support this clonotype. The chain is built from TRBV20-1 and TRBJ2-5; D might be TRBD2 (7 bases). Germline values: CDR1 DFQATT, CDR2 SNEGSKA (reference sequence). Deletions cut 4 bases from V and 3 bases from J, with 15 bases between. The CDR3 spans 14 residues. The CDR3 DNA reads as TGCAGTGCTATCCTCCGGGGGGCTAAAGAGACCCAGTACTTC. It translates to CSAILRGAKETQYF.

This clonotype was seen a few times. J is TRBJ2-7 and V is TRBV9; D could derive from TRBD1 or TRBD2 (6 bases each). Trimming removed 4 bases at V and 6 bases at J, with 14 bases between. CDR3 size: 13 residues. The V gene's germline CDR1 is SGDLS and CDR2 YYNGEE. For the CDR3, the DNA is TGTGCCAGCAGCCCGAGGGGGGCTGGCGAGCAGTACTTC. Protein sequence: CASSPRGAGEQYF.

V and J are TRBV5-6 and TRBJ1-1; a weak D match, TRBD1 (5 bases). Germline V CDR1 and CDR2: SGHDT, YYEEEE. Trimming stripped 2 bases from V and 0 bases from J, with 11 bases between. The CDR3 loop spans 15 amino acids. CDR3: CASSFLNRLNTEAFF. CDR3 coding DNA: TGTGCCAGCAGCTTCCTCAACAGGCTGAACACTGAAGCTTTCTTT.

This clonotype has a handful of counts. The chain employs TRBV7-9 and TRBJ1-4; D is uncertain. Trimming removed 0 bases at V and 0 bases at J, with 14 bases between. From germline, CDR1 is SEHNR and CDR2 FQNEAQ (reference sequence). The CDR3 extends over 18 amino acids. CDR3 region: CASSLAITVSATNEKLFF. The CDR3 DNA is TGTGCCAGCAGCTTAGCGATAACCGTCTCTGCAACTAATGAAAAACTGTTTTTT.

This chain's CDR3 is CSVVDGNYGYTF. DNA of the CDR3: TGCAGCGTTGTCGACGGCAACTATGGCTACACCTTC. The chain has TRBV29-1 and TRBJ1-2; no clear D. This CDR3 comprises 12 residues. Germline V gene sequence: CDR1 SQVTM, CDR2 ANQGSEA. Deletions cut 4 bases from V and 2 bases from J, with 8 bases between.